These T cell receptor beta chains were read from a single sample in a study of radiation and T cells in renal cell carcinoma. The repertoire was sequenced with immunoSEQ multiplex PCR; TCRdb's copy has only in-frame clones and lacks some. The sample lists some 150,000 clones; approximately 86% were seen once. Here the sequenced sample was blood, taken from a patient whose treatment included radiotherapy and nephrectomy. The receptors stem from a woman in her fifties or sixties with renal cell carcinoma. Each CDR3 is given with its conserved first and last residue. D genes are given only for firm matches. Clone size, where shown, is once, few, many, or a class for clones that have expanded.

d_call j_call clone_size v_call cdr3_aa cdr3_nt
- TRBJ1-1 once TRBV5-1 CASSPAPQGQTEAFF TGCGCCAGCAGCCCTGCCCCCCAGGGGCAGACTGAAGCTTTCTTT
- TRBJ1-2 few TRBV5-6 CASRPEANYGYTF TGTGCCAGCAGGCCTGAGGCTAACTATGGCTACACCTTC
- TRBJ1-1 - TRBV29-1 CSVEYLMGRDTEAFF TGCAGCGTTGAGTATTTAATGGGTAGGGACACTGAAGCTTTCTTT
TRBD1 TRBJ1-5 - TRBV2 CASSATQGARQPQHF TGTGCCAGCAGCGCCACACAGGGGGCCAGGCAGCCCCAGCATTTT
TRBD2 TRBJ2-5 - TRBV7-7 CASSLGGLAGSQETQYF TGTGCTAGCAGCTTAGGGGGACTAGCGGGGTCTCAAGAGACCCAGTACTTC
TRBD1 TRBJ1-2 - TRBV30 CAWDLAGGNGYTF TGTGCCTGGGACCTCGCAGGGGGCAATGGCTACACCTTC
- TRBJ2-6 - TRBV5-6 CASSLRTSGANVLTF TGTGCCAGCAGCTTAAGGACCTCTGGGGCCAACGTCCTGACTTTC
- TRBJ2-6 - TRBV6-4 CASSLSGANVLTF TGTGCCAGCAGTCTTTCTGGGGCCAACGTCCTGACTTTC
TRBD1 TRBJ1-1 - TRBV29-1 CSVVPTGGLVMNTEAFF TGCAGCGTTGTCCCTACAGGGGGCCTTGTGATGAACACTGAAGCTTTCTTT
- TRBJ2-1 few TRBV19 CASSIGRIDNEQFF TGTGCCAGTAGTATAGGTAGAATTGATAATGAGCAGTTCTTC
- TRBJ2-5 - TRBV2 CASWGLALETQYF TGTGCCAGCTGGGGGCTAGCGCTAGAGACCCAGTACTTC
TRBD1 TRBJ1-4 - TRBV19 CASRQQGSATNEKLFF TGTGCCAGTAGGCAACAGGGGTCCGCAACTAATGAAAAACTGTTTTTT
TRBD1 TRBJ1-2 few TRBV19 CATTSRDRDGYTF TGTGCCACAACCAGCCGGGACAGGGATGGCTACACCTTC
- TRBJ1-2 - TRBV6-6 CASDSEGYGYTF TGTGCCAGCGACAGCGAGGGCTATGGCTACACCTTC
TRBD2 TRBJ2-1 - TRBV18 CASSPPYAGGSYNEQFF TGTGCCAGCTCACCACCGTACGCGGGGGGGTCCTACAATGAGCAGTTCTTC
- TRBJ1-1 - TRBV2 CASSDGVNTEAFF TGTGCCAGCAGTGACGGGGTGAACACTGAAGCTTTCTTT
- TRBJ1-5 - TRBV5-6 CASSLYNSNQPQHF TGTGCCAGCAGCTTGTACAATAGCAATCAGCCCCAGCATTTT
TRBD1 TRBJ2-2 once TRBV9 CASSPTGDVWRGELFF TGTGCCAGCAGCCCGACAGGGGATGTGTGGCGCGGGGAGCTGTTTTTT
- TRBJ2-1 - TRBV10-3 CAISESTRTTLSQGQFF TGTGCCATCAGTGAGTCGACTCGGACTACCCTCTCTCAGGGGCAGTTCTTC
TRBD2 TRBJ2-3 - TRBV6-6 CASSPGLVGDTQYF TGTGCCAGCAGCCCTGGACTAGTGGGAGATACGCAGTATTTT
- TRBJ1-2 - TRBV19 CASSIGGLLGGYTF TGTGCCAGTAGTATCGGCGGCCTCCTAGGAGGCTACACCTTC
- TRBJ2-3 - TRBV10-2 CASSVNGRLDTQYF TGCGCCAGCAGTGTTAATGGGCGGCTAGATACGCAGTATTTT
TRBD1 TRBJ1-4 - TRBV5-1 CASSPSDRGNEKLFF TGCGCCAGCAGCCCTTCCGACAGGGGTAATGAAAAACTGTTTTTT
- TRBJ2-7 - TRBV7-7 CASSLGQGTNEQYF TGTGCTAGCAGCTTGGGGCAGGGTACCAACGAGCAGTACTTC
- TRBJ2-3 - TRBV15 CATSRRTGTFTDTQYF TGTGCCACCAGCAGAAGAACAGGAACCTTCACAGATACGCAGTATTTT
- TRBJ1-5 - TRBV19 CASTPLDGMWPQHF TGTGCCAGTACCCCGCTGGACGGGATGTGGCCCCAGCATTTT
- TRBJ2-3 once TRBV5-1 CASSLEIGGQADTQYF TGCGCCAGCAGCTTGGAGATCGGGGGGCAGGCAGATACGCAGTATTTT
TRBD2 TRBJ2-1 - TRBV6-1 CASSEFPRGGRPEQFF TGTGCCAGCAGTGAATTCCCGCGGGGGGGCCGTCCTGAGCAGTTCTTC
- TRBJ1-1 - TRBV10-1 CASREGLNTEAFF TGCGCCAGCAGAGAAGGTTTGAACACTGAAGCTTTCTTT
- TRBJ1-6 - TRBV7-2 CASRYRPGSLDSPLHF TGTGCCAGCAGATACAGACCTGGAAGCCTTGATTCACCCCTCCACTTT
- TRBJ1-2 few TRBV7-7 CASSHPAGDGYTF TGTGCTAGCAGCCACCCAGCGGGAGATGGCTACACCTTC